Listed below are T cell receptor beta chains from one sample, sequenced in a study of blood T cells in healthy people across ages. TCRdb independently ran MiXCR on the 5' RACE reads; one entry per CDR3 protein. This table holds about 680,000 distinct CDR3 sequences, 49% found once. The specimen sequenced was blood. The receptor source for this set is a woman aged 55-69 years in good health. The CDR3 runs from the conserved cysteine through the conserved F or W. A D gene is named only where the DNA matches it firmly. Clone size is stated in some rows and not others, as once, few, many or a class when expanded.

v_gene,d_gene,abundance,j_gene,CDR3nt,CDR3aa
TRBV9,.,once,TRBJ2-7,TGTGCCAGCAGCGTAAACCCCGCCGACGAGCAGTACTTC,CASSVNPADEQYF
TRBV6-2/TRBV6-3,.,.,TRBJ2-1,TGTGCCAGCGCACAGGGAGAGGATGAGCAGTTCTTC,CASAQGEDEQFF
TRBV2,.,.,TRBJ1-1,TGTGCCAGCGCCGCTGATGGGCTCTTGAACACTGAAGCTTTCTTT,CASAADGLLNTEAFF
TRBV10-3,TRBD1,.,TRBJ2-7,TGTGCCATCAGTGAGGCAGGGACAGGGGTGGCCGAGCAGTACTTC,CAISEAGTGVAEQYF
TRBV12-3/TRBV12-4,.,few,TRBJ2-7,TGTGCCAGCAGTCGGGGGCCGACTAGCTCCTACGAGCAGTACTTC,CASSRGPTSSYEQYF
TRBV20-1,TRBD2,.,TRBJ2-7,TGCAGTGCTAGAGAGACTAGCGGGAGCTTGAGCGAGCAGTACTTC,CSARETSGSLSEQYF
TRBV3-1,.,.,TRBJ2-1,TGTGCCAGCAGCCAAGTGGGGTCCGAGCAGTTCTTC,CASSQVGSEQFF
TRBV12-3/TRBV12-4,.,few,TRBJ2-5,TGTGCCAGCAGTTCGGGGCGACTCTTCCGGGAGACCCAGTACTTC,CASSSGRLFRETQYF
TRBV20-1,TRBD2,.,TRBJ2-7,TGCAGTGCTAGTGGGCGGGAGGGCAGGTCCCACGAGCAGTACTTC,CSASGREGRSHEQYF
TRBV7-9,TRBD2,once,TRBJ2-3,TGTGCCACAGGGACTAGCGGGAACACAGATACGCAGTATTTT,CATGTSGNTDTQYF
TRBV7-3,TRBD2,.,TRBJ2-1,TGTGCCAGCAGCCGTAGCGGGGGAGGCTACAATGAGCAGTTCTTC,CASSRSGGGYNEQFF
TRBV27,TRBD2,many,TRBJ2-5,TGTGCCAGCAGTTTACTAGCGGGTGAGACCCAGTACTTC,CASSLLAGETQYF
TRBV24-1,TRBD2,.,TRBJ2-1,TGTGCCACCACCCTATGCAAGCGGGAGATCCCGTACGCAAATGAGCAGTTCTTC,CATTLCKREIPYANEQFF
TRBV2,TRBD1,.,TRBJ1-5,TGTGCCAGCAGTCCAATGAACAGGGGGAATCAGCCCCAGCATTTT,CASSPMNRGNQPQHF
TRBV14,TRBD2,few,TRBJ2-1,TGTGCCAGCAGCCAAGACTTACTAGCGAAGCAGTTCTTC,CASSQDLLAKQFF
TRBV20-1,.,few,TRBJ1-2,TGCAGTGCTACGGGACCCAACTATGGCTACACCTTC,CSATGPNYGYTF
TRBV6-1,.,.,TRBJ2-7,TGTGCCAGCAGCGCTCCAGGAACCTACGGGCAGTACTTC,CASSAPGTYGQYF
TRBV29-1,.,once,TRBJ2-7,TGCAGCGGGAAAGACCGGAGCTCCTACAATGAGCAGTACTTC,CSGKDRSSYNEQYF
TRBV4-3,.,.,TRBJ2-6,TGCGCCAGCAGCCAACATCAAGAGAGGGTCACTGGGGCCAACGTCCTGACTTTC,CASSQHQERVTGANVLTF
TRBV12-3/TRBV12-4,TRBD2,.,TRBJ2-1,TGTGCCAGCAGGACCGTAGCGGGTTCCTCCTACAATGAGCAGTTCTTC,CASRTVAGSSYNEQFF
TRBV5-1,.,.,TRBJ1-2,TGCGCCAGCAGGGTCTTTGGGGGAATCTATGGCTACACCTTC,CASRVFGGIYGYTF
TRBV7-2,TRBD2,once,TRBJ2-1,TGTGCCAGCAGCCCGACACTAGCGGGAGGCTACTACAATGAGCAGTTCTTC,CASSPTLAGGYYNEQFF
TRBV5-1,.,few,TRBJ2-3,TGCGCCAGCAGCTTGGGATATTTTAGCACAGATACGCAGTATTTT,CASSLGYFSTDTQYF
TRBV11-2,.,.,TRBJ2-3,TGTGCCAGCAGCTTAGGATCGGGGTATAGCACAGATACGCAGTATTTT,CASSLGSGYSTDTQYF
TRBV7-2,TRBD2,.,TRBJ2-3,TGTGCCAGCAGCTCGGGCAGCGGGGCGGGGGCAGATACGCAGTATTTT,CASSSGSGAGADTQYF
TRBV20-1,.,.,TRBJ1-2,TGCAGTGCTAGAGGGGACAATCAACTCTATGGCTACACCTTC,CSARGDNQLYGYTF
TRBV5-6,.,.,TRBJ2-5,TGTGCCAGCAGCCCTCGCGGACCGGGATTGTGGGACAATGAGCAGTACTTC,CASSPRGPGLWDNEQYF
TRBV6-2/TRBV6-3,.,.,TRBJ2-7,TGTGCCAGCAGTACGCGACAGTACCTATCCTACGAGCAGTACTTC,CASSTRQYLSYEQYF
TRBV20-1,.,few,TRBJ2-3,TGCAGTGCTAGGCTTTACACAGATACGCAGTATTTT,CSARLYTDTQYF
TRBV19,.,.,TRBJ2-2,TGTGCCAGTACCCAGAGTCAGGACACCGGGGAGCTGTTTTTT,CASTQSQDTGELFF
TRBV28,TRBD1,.,TRBJ1-1,TGTGCCAGCAGTCCTCCTCGGACAGGGGCGACCCGGATGAACACTGAAGCTTTCTTT,CASSPPRTGATRMNTEAFF
TRBV7-2,TRBD1,.,TRBJ1-1,TGTGCCAGCAGCTCCAGGGGGTCGAGCACTGAAGCTTTCTTT,CASSSRGSSTEAFF
TRBV7-6,TRBD2,few,TRBJ2-7,TGTGCCAGCAGCTTAGCGCGGACTAGCGGGAGGTCCCCCTCCTACGAGCAGTACTTC,CASSLARTSGRSPSYEQYF
TRBV4-2,.,.,TRBJ2-1,TGTGCCAGCAGCCCATCTGAAGGACTACCCTCCATTTACAATGAGCAGTTCTTC,CASSPSEGLPSIYNEQFF
TRBV28,TRBD2,few,TRBJ2-3,TGTGCCAGCAGTTCCCCGGGACTAGCGGGCGGGAGAGATACGCAGTATTTT,CASSSPGLAGGRDTQYF
TRBV15,.,.,TRBJ1-1,TGTGCCACCAGCAGAGATGTAGCGAACACTGAAGCTTTCTTT,CATSRDVANTEAFF
TRBV4-2,.,.,TRBJ2-3,TGTGCCAGCAGCCAAGCTAGCTCTGGCACAGATACGCAGTATTTT,CASSQASSGTDTQYF
TRBV3-1,TRBD2,.,TRBJ2-3,TGTGCCAGCAGCCAAGGGCGTCTAGCGGGAGGGGCAGATACGCAGTATTTT,CASSQGRLAGGADTQYF
TRBV18,TRBD1,.,TRBJ1-4,TGTGCCAGCTCGGACAGGGCTAATGAAAAACTGTTTTTT,CASSDRANEKLFF
TRBV6-1,.,.,TRBJ2-3,TGTGCCAGCAGCAGGTCCGTGGCAGATACGCAGTATTTT,CASSRSVADTQYF
TRBV2,.,few,TRBJ1-6,TGTGCCAGCAATACAGGCTCCTATAATTCACCCCTCCACTTT,CASNTGSYNSPLHF
TRBV2,.,few,TRBJ1-5,TGTGCCAGCAATTATCACGAGGCCGATCAGCCCCAGCATTTT,CASNYHEADQPQHF
TRBV28,TRBD1,.,TRBJ2-7,TGTGCCAGCAGTTTCTTCGTACAGGGGGAATCCCCGGCGGACGAGCAGTACTTC,CASSFFVQGESPADEQYF
TRBV20-1,.,few,TRBJ2-7,TGCAGTGCTAGAGATCCCCCTCGGGGCCACTCCTACGAGCAGTACTTC,CSARDPPRGHSYEQYF
TRBV9,TRBD2,.,TRBJ2-3,TGTGCCAGCAGCGTAGGAGAAGCGGGGCCCACAGATACGCAGTATTTT,CASSVGEAGPTDTQYF
TRBV29-1,TRBD1,.,TRBJ1-1,TGCAGCACCGCACAGGGGTTTCGTACTGAAGCTTTCTTT,CSTAQGFRTEAFF
TRBV12-3/TRBV12-4,.,.,TRBJ1-2,TGTGCCAGCAGTTTAAGGTTGGGCTACACCTTC,CASSLRLGYTF
TRBV6-5,TRBD1,.,TRBJ1-2,TGTGCCAGCAGTTACTCTGGACAGGTTAACTATGGCTACACCTTC,CASSYSGQVNYGYTF
TRBV10-3,TRBD1,.,TRBJ2-4,TGTGCCATCAGCTCCCCCGGGACAGAGAGTGTTCAGTACTTC,CAISSPGTESVQYF
TRBV7-2,.,many,TRBJ2-7,TGTGCCAGCAGCTTAGGGGGATCAGCCTACGAGCAGTACTTC,CASSLGGSAYEQYF
TRBV6-5,.,.,TRBJ1-1,TGTGCCAGCAGGGTTACCGGGGGAAACACTGAAGCTTTCTTT,CASRVTGGNTEAFF
TRBV5-6,.,few,TRBJ2-1,TGTGCCAGCAGCGCTCCCGGGAGCTCCTACAATGAGCAGTTCTTC,CASSAPGSSYNEQFF